This T cell receptor (beta chain) was obtained from a study of T cells after yellow fever vaccination. Study-wide context: Where fractions had low cell numbers, libraries were prepared from them with the SMART-Seq v4 Ultra Low Input RNA kit.

As for this clonotype: Its antigen is not identified.

Study conclusions and caveats: Clonotype sharing between CD4 and CD8 compartments was small. By day 5 rather than day 15, the secondary response had peaked, though it was weaker.

Germline V gene lookup returns CDR1 SQVTM and CDR2 ANQGSEA. The CDR3 is made up of 13 amino acids. The ends were cut back, 6 bases at V and 4 bases at J, with 15 bases in the middle. For TCR, cDNA came from 5'RACE template switching, which added a universal primer site and UMIs. MiXCR was run by TCRdb on the 5' RACE reads, yielding one entry per CDR3 protein. This table has about 340,000 distinct CDR3 sequences, 8.7% appearing once. V usage is TRBV29-1 and J usage is TRBJ1-2; a weak D match, TRBD1 (5 bases). This receptor was identified in a man in his late teens or twenties who received the YFV17D yellow fever vaccine. The source was PBMCs, collected on the day of the first yellow fever vaccination. The DNA of the CDR3 is TGCAGCGTCGTTTCGGGGGGGGGCTATGGCTACACCTTC. It is translated as CSVVSGGGYGYTF.